The rows below give T cell receptor beta chains drawn from one sample of a study of blood T cell repertoires in COVID-19. Profiling relied on immunoSEQ multiplex PCR, and the TCRdb table lists in-frame clones only, not all of them. Among over 130,000 clones listed, about 80% were seen once. The sample taken for sequencing was peripheral blood. The receptors stem from a woman aged 55-70 years with acute or convalescent COVID-19. Both conserved end residues are part of each CDR3. A D gene is named only where the DNA matches it firmly. Rows give clone size only sometimes, using once, few, many, or a class for an expanded clone.

v_call,clone_size,j_call,d_call,cdr3_aa,cdr3_nt
TRBV6-1,NA,TRBJ2-7,NA,CASSEAAGIGEQYF,TGTGCCAGCAGTGAAGCGGCGGGGATCGGGGAGCAGTACTTC
TRBV11-3,NA,TRBJ2-1,NA,CASSAYRSSVLREQFF,TGTGCCAGCAGCGCCTACCGGAGTAGTGTGTTGCGTGAGCAGTTCTTC
TRBV10-3,NA,TRBJ1-1,TRBD1,CAISEWNYETGVTEAFF,TGTGCCATCAGTGAGTGGAATTATGAGACAGGGGTTACTGAAGCTTTCTTT
TRBV14,NA,TRBJ1-2,TRBD1,CASSLRQGLNYGYTF,TGTGCCAGCAGCCTCCGACAGGGACTCAACTATGGCTACACCTTC
TRBV28,NA,TRBJ1-2,NA,CASSSTWRPYGYTF,TGTGCCAGCAGTTCGACGTGGAGGCCCTATGGCTACACCTTC
TRBV23-1,NA,TRBJ1-4,TRBD1,CASSQSWTGDEKLFF,TGCGCCAGCAGTCAATCTTGGACAGGGGACGAAAAACTGTTTTTT
TRBV5-1,few,TRBJ2-1,TRBD1,CASSTGTGKSNEQFF,TGCGCCAGCAGCACGGGGACAGGGAAGTCCAATGAGCAGTTCTTC
TRBV19,NA,TRBJ2-1,TRBD2,CASKKGLAGDEQFF,TGTGCCAGTAAAAAGGGACTAGCGGGAGACGAGCAGTTCTTC
TRBV27,NA,TRBJ2-1,NA,CASSPGGGPYNEQFF,TGTGCCAGCAGTCCGGGGGGCGGGCCATACAATGAGCAGTTCTTC
TRBV5-1,NA,TRBJ1-6,NA,CASHWGGGENSPLHF,TGCGCCAGCCACTGGGGGGGAGGAGAGAATTCACCCCTCCACTTT
TRBV28,NA,TRBJ1-2,NA,CASSLFDGLGGYTF,TGTGCCAGCAGTTTATTTGACGGGTTAGGTGGCTACACCTTC
TRBV4-2,NA,TRBJ2-3,TRBD1,CASSQARDSDSDTQYF,TGTGCCAGCAGCCAAGCTCGGGACAGCGATTCAGATACGCAGTATTTT